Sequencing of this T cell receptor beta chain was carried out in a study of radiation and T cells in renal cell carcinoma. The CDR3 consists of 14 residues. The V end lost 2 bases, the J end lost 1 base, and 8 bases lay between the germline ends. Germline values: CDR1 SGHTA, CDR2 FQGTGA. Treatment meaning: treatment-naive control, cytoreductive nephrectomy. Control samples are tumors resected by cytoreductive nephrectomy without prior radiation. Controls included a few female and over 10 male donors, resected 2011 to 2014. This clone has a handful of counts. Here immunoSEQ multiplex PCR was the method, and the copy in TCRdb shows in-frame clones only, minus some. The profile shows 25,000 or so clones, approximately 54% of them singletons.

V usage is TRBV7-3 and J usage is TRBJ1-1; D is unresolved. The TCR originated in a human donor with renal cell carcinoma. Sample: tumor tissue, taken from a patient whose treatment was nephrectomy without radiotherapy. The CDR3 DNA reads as TGTGCCAGCAGCTTATCCAGATCGAACACTGAAGCTTTCTTT. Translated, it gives CASSLSRSNTEAFF.